This T cell receptor (beta chain) was sequenced during a study of beta chain features in type 1 diabetes. Study information: Sorted cells, some 110 million in number, were examined across all samples.

Study results and caveats: Patients' naive, central memory and regulatory TCRB repertoires appeared more alike than those of healthy donors. A cDNA-based sequencing approach could over-represent cells with high TCR expression.

Germline V gene data show CDR1 as SGHRS and CDR2 as YFSETQ. With 4 bases removed from V and 4 bases from J, the gap between germline ends came to 17 bases. The CDR3 covers 15 residues. Since all of the isolated RNA was reverse transcribed, expressed TCRB transcripts were what got sequenced. The table came from immunoSEQ multiplex PCR; TCRdb's copy has only in-frame clones and leaves some out. The sample consists of about 250,000 clones, over 12% of them appearing once. This clone was seen more than once but under ten times. The antigen is unknown. Donors underwent one heparinised blood draw, 95 to 150 mL on average.

This TCR came from a middle-aged woman in good health. Source material: naive CD4+ T cells from blood. The chain uses TRBV5-1 and TRBJ2-5, with D possibly TRBD1 on 6 matching bases. CDR3 DNA sequence: TGCGCCAGCAGCCCCCAGGTGCTGGGGGCAGAGACCCAGTACTTC. It translates to CASSPQVLGAETQYF.